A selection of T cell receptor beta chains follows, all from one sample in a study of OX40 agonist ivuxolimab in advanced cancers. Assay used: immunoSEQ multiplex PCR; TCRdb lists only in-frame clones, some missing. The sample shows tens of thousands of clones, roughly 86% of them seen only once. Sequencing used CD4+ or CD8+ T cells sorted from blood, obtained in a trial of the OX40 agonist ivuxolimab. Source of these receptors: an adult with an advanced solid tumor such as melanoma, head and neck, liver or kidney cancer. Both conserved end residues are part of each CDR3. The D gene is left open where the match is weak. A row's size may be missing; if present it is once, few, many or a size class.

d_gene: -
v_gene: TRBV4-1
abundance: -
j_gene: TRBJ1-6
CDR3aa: CASSQDPGDTEPLHF
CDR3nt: TGCGCCAGCAGCCAAGATCCCGGGGACACCGAACCCCTCCACTTT

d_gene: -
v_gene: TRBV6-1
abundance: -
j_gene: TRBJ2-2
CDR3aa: CASSETRRVTGELFF
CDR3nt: TGTGCCAGCAGTGAAACTCGGCGGGTCACCGGGGAGCTGTTTTTT

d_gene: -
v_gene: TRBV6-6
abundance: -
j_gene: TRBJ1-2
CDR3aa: CASSSGRMGYTF
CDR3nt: TGTGCCAGCAGTTCAGGAAGGATGGGCTACACCTTC

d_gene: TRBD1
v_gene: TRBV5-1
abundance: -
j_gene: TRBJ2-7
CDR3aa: CASSSGQGGTYEQYF
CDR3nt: TGCGCCAGCAGCTCGGGACAGGGGGGAACCTACGAGCAGTACTTC

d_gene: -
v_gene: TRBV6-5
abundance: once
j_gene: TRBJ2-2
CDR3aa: CASKPHGRGAGELFF
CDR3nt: TGTGCCAGCAAGCCCCACGGGAGAGGAGCCGGGGAGCTGTTTTTT

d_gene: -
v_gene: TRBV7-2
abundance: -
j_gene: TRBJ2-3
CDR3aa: CASRPDLSDTQYF
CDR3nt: TGTGCCAGCAGACCAGACCTCTCAGATACGCAGTATTTT

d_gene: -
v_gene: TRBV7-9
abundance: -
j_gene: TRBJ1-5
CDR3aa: CASSHEGDQPQHF
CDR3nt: TGTGCCAGCAGCCACGAGGGGGATCAGCCCCAGCATTTT

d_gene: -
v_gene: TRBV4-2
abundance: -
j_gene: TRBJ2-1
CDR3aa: CASSQDISGYYNEQFF
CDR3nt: TGTGCCAGCAGCCAAGATATTAGCGGATACTACAATGAGCAGTTCTTC

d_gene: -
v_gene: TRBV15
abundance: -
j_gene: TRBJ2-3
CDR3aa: CATSRGTDTQYF
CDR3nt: TGTGCCACCAGCAGGGGCACAGATACGCAGTATTTT

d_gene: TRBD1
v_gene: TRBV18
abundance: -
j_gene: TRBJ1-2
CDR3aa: CASSLGTGHGYTF
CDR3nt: TGTGCCAGCTCACTCGGGACAGGACATGGCTACACCTTC

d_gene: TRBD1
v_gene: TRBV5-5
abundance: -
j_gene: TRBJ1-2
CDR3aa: CASGQGNYGYTF
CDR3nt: TGTGCCAGCGGACAGGGCAACTATGGCTACACCTTC

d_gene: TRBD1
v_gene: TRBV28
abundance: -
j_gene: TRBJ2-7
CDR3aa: CASSIGQGAREQYF
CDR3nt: TGTGCCAGCAGTATCGGACAGGGGGCGCGTGAGCAGTACTTC

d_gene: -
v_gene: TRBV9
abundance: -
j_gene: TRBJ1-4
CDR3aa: CASSVATGRGVNEKLFF
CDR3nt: TGTGCCAGCAGCGTAGCTACAGGACGTGGGGTTAATGAAAAACTGTTTTTT

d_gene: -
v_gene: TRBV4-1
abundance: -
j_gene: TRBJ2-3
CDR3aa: CASSQLGAVRGGDTQYF
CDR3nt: TGCGCCAGCAGCCAATTGGGTGCGGTCAGGGGCGGAGATACGCAGTATTTT

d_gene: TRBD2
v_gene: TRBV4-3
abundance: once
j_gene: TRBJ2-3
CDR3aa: CASSQEGRERDTQYF
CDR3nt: TGCGCCAGCAGCCAAGAGGGGAGGGAGAGAGATACGCAGTATTTT

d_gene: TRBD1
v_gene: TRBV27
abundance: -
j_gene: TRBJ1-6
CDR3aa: CASSLLPTVGQANSPLHF
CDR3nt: TGTGCCAGCAGTTTATTACCCACCGTGGGACAGGCGAATTCACCCCTCCACTTT

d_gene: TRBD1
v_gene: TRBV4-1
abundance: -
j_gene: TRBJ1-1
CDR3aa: CASSQGDRAEAFF
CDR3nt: TGCGCCAGCAGCCAAGGTGACAGGGCTGAAGCTTTCTTT

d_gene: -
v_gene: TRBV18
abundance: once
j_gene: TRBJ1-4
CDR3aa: CASSPVTETNEKLFF
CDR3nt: TGTGCCAGCTCACCCGTGACAGAGACAAATGAAAAACTGTTTTTT

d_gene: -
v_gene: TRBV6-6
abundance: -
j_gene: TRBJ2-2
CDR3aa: CASSPGARNTGELFF
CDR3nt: TGTGCCAGCAGCCCGGGGGCTCGGAACACCGGGGAGCTGTTTTTT

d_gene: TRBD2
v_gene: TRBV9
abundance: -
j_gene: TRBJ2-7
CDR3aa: CASSVAPTSASYEQYF
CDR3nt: TGTGCCAGCAGCGTAGCCCCAACTAGCGCGAGCTACGAGCAGTACTTC

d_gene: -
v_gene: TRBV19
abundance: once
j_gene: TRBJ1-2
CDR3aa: CASSIVTALSNYGYTF
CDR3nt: TGTGCCAGTAGTATAGTAACAGCGCTTTCTAACTATGGCTACACCTTC

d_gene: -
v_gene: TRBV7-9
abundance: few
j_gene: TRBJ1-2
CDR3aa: CASSLSLQGPYGYTF
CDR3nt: TGTGCCAGCAGCTTATCCCTCCAGGGACCCTATGGCTACACCTTC

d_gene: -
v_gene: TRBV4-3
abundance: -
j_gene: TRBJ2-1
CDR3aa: CASSQQVGGYNEQFF
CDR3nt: TGCGCCAGCAGCCAGCAGGTAGGCGGCTACAATGAGCAGTTCTTC

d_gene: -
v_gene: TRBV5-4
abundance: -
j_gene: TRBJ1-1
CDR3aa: CASSGPGTTEAFF
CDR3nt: TGTGCCAGCAGTGGTCCCGGGACCACTGAAGCTTTCTTT

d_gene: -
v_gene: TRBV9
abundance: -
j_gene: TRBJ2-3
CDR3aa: CASSVGGGSTDTQYF
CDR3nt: TGTGCCAGCAGCGTAGGTGGAGGGAGCACAGATACGCAGTATTTT

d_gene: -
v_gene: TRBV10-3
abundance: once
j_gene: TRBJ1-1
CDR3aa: CAISPQPQGNTEAFF
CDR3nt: TGTGCCATCAGTCCTCAGCCTCAGGGGAACACTGAAGCTTTCTTT

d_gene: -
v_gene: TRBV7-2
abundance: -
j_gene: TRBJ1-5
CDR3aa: CASSLEQFNQPQHF
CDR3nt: TGTGCCAGCAGCTTAGAACAGTTTAATCAGCCCCAGCATTTT

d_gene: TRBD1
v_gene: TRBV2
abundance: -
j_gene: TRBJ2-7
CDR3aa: CASSPGTGTYEQYF
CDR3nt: TGTGCCAGCAGCCCCGGGACAGGGACCTACGAGCAGTACTTC

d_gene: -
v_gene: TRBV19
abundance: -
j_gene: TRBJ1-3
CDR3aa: CASSIRRGNTIYF
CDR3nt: TGTGCCAGTAGTATCAGACGGGGAAACACCATATATTTT

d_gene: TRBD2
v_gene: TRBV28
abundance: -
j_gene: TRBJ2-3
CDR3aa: CATLGGTEPALAGFTDTQYF
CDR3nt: TGTGCCACCCTTGGGGGGACAGAGCCGGCACTAGCGGGTTTTACAGATACGCAGTATTTT

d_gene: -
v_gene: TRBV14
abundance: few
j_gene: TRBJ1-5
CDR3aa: CASSQAHRSPQHF
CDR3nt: TGTGCCAGCAGCCAGGCCCACAGGAGCCCCCAGCATTTT

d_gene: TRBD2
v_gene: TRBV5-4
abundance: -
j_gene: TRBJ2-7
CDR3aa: CASSFSGGAYEQYF
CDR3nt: TGTGCCAGCAGCTTTAGCGGGGGGGCTTACGAGCAGTACTTC

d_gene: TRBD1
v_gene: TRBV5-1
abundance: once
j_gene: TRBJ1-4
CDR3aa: CASSWGQPNEKLFF
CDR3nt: TGCGCCAGCAGCTGGGGACAGCCTAATGAAAAACTGTTTTTT

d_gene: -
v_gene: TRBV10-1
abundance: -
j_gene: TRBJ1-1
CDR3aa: CASSSGSTEAFF
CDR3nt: TGCGCCAGCAGTTCCGGGAGCACTGAAGCTTTCTTT

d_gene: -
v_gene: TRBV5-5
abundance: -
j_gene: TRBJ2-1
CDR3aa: CASSLDPSSRWDEQFF
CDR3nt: TGTGCCAGCAGCTTGGATCCGTCTAGCCGTTGGGATGAGCAGTTCTTC

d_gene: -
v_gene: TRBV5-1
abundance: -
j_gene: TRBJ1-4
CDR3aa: CASSLSGRQDNEKLFF
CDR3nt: TGCGCCAGCAGCTTGTCTGGTCGACAGGATAATGAAAAACTGTTTTTT

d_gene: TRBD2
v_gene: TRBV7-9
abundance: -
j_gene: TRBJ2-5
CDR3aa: CASSLSGAETQYF
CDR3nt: TGTGCCAGCAGCCTTAGCGGGGCAGAGACCCAGTACTTC

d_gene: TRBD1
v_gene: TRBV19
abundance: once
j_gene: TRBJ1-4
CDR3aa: CASSYGTGSEKLFF
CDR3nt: TGTGCCAGTAGTTACGGGACAGGGAGCGAAAAACTGTTTTTT

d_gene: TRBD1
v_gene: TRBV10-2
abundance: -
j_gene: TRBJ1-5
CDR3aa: CASSVQGARSQHF
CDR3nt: TGCGCCAGCAGTGTACAGGGGGCCAGGTCCCAGCATTTT

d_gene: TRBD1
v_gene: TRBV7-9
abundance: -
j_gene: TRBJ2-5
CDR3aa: CASSSKTGGWRETQYF
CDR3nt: TGTGCCAGCAGCTCAAAGACAGGGGGCTGGAGAGAGACCCAGTACTTC

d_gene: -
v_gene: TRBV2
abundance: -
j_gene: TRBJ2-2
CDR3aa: CASSEDRSTGELFF
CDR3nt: TGTGCCAGCAGTGAAGATAGGAGCACCGGGGAGCTGTTTTTT

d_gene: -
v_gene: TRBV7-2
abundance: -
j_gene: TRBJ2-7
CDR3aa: CASSLGPSYEQYF
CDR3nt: TGTGCCAGCAGCTTAGGACCTTCCTACGAGCAGTACTTC

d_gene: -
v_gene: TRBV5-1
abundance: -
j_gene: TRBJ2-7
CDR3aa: CASRQSTGGLPYEQYF
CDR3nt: TGCGCCAGCAGACAGTCCACCGGAGGCCTTCCCTACGAGCAGTACTTC

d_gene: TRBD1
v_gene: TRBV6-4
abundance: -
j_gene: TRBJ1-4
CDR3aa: CASSDTRTGLLNEKLFF
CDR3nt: TGTGCCAGCAGTGACACCCGGACAGGGCTTCTTAATGAAAAACTGTTTTTT

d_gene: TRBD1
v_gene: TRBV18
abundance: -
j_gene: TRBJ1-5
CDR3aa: CASSPPGQGPYSNQPQHF
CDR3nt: TGTGCCAGCTCACCCCCGGGACAGGGTCCTTATAGCAATCAGCCCCAGCATTTT

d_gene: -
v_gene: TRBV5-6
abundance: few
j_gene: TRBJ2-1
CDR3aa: CASSLGLAEGQSSYNEQFF
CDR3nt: TGTGCCAGCAGCTTGGGATTGGCGGAGGGACAGAGCTCCTACAATGAGCAGTTCTTC

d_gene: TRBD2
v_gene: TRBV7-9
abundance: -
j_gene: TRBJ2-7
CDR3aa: CASSGLAGYEQYF
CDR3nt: TGTGCCAGCTCGGGGCTAGCGGGTTACGAGCAGTACTTC

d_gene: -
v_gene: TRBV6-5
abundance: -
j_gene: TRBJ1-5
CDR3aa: CASRSDRSQPQHF
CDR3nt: TGTGCCAGCAGATCCGACAGGAGTCAGCCCCAGCATTTT

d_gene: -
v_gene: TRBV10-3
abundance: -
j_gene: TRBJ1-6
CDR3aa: CAISDDTRLYSPLHF
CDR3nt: TGTGCCATCAGTGACGACACCCGTCTTTATTCACCCCTCCACTTT

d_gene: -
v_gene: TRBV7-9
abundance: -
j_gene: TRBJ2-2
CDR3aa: CASSLAGGFLFF
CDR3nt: TGTGCCAGCAGCTTAGCGGGGGGATTCCTGTTTTTT

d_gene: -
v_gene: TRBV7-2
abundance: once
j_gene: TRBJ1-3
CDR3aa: CASSSDGGGNTIYF
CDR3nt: TGTGCCAGCAGCTCGGACGGCGGAGGGAACACCATATATTTT